The rows below give T cell receptor beta chains drawn from one sample of a study of blood T cell repertoires in COVID-19. Sequencing used immunoSEQ multiplex PCR; TCRdb keeps in-frame clones, though not all of them. The table shows roughly 280,000 clones, with around 84% occurring only once. Input material: peripheral blood. The source is a man in his 60s with acute or convalescent COVID-19. Both conserved end residues are part of each CDR3. The D gene is left open where the match is weak. Some rows mark clone size as missing; the rest say once, few, many or name a class of expanded clone.

j_call d_call v_call clone_size cdr3_nt cdr3_aa
TRBJ2-6 - TRBV27 - TGTGCCAGCAGCCTCTCTGGGGCCAACGTCCTGACTTTC CASSLSGANVLTF
TRBJ2-1 TRBD2 TRBV28 - TGTGCCAGCAGTTCCTGGAGCGGGGGCCTGGGCAATGAGCAGTTCTTC CASSSWSGGLGNEQFF
TRBJ1-2 TRBD1 TRBV10-3 - TGTGCCATCAGTGGAAGGGGACAGCATAACTATGGCTACACCTTC CAISGRGQHNYGYTF
TRBJ1-2 TRBD1 TRBV10-3 - TGTGCCATCAGTGGACAACCTGGACAGGGGATGGGTGGCTACACCTTC CAISGQPGQGMGGYTF
TRBJ1-2 TRBD1 TRBV7-9 - TGTGCCAGCAGCATCCTGTGGGGCAGGGGGACGTCTAACTATGGCTACACCTTC CASSILWGRGTSNYGYTF
TRBJ2-1 - TRBV10-2 - TGCGCCAGCAGTGAGTTGGGGCACAATGAGCAGTTCTTC CASSELGHNEQFF
TRBJ2-7 - TRBV18 - TGTGCCAGCTCACCAGCGTCTCGACAGACCTACGAGCAGTACTTC CASSPASRQTYEQYF
TRBJ2-7 - TRBV4-2 - TGTGCCAGCAGCCCCGGGGAGGGGGGCCGCTACGAGCAGTACTTC CASSPGEGGRYEQYF
TRBJ2-7 - TRBV2 once TGTGCCAGCAGACTGGGACTTAAAGGCTACGAGCAGTACTTC CASRLGLKGYEQYF
TRBJ2-5 - TRBV28 - TGTGCCAGTCAATCAGGGGAGAGAGAGACCCAGTACTTC CASQSGERETQYF
TRBJ2-1 TRBD2 TRBV7-9 - TGTGCCAGCACCTTTGGGGCCGGGGGGAATGAGCAGTTCTTC CASTFGAGGNEQFF
TRBJ2-2 - TRBV30 few TGTGCCTGGAGTGCTGCAGGGTCCACCGGGGAGCTGTTTTTT CAWSAAGSTGELFF
TRBJ1-1 - TRBV11-2 - TGTGCCAGCAGCTTCACTCAGGGTGGAGTACGTGCTTTCTTT CASSFTQGGVRAFF
TRBJ2-1 TRBD2 TRBV11-3 - TGTGCCAGCAGTCCCATTAGCGGGAGTGATGAGCAGTTCTTC CASSPISGSDEQFF
TRBJ2-7 - TRBV7-2 - TGTGCCAGCAGCCGTTTTAGTTCTTGGCAGTACTTC CASSRFSSWQYF
TRBJ2-2 TRBD2 TRBV6-5 - TGTGCCAGCAGTTACTCGGCTAGCGGCGGGGAGCTGTTTTTT CASSYSASGGELFF